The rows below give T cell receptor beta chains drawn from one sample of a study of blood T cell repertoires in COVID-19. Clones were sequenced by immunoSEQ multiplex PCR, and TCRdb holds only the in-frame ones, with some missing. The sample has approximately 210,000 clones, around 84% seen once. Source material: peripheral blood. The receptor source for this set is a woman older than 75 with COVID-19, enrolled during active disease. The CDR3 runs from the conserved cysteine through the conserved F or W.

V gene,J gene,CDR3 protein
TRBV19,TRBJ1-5,CASSLPGQGGQPQHF
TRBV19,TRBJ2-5,CASSIAGRGGSETQYF
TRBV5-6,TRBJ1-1,CASSGVTGSTEAFF
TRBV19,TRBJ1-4,CASSRRTDNEKLFF
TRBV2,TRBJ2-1,CASRFEFF
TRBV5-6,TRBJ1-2,CASSISRGQRDTF
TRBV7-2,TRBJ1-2,CASSLDRGRYGYTF
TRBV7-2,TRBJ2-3,CASSSERFAADTQYF
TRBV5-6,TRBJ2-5,CASRGQEQETQYF
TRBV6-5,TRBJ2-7,CASSYSESYEQYF
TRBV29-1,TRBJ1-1,CSGGSNTEAFF
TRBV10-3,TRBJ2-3,CAIGEGGLSTDTQYF
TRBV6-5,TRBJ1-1,CASNSGVVNTEAFF
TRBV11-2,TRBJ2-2,CASSQIQGKRPGELFF
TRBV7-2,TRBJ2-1,CASSLGLATYNEQFF
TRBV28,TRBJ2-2,CASSLGGLGPGELFF
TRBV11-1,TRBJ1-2,CASSSTGRYGYTF
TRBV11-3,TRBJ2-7,CASTQLGQGAYEQYF
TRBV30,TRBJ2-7,CAWSLKGAPGEQYF
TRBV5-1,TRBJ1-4,CASSLVPGATNEKLFF
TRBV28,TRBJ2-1,CASSSGTTNNEQFF
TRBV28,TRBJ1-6,CASSTPSLSSYNSPLHF
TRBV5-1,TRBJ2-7,CASSSSGTEGDEQYF
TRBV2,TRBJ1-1,CASTVGPANTEAFF
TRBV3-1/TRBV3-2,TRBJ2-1,CASTVTSGTHNEQFF
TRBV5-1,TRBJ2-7,CASSLGASGTYYEQYF